This TCR beta chain was obtained from a study of brain T cells in children with intractable seizures. Study results and caveats: Only CDR3 sequence similarity suggested viral specificity, without known HCMV serostatus.

Notes on this clone: No antigen is known for it.

CDR3 size: 13 residues. The germline gives CDR1 MNHEY, CDR2 SVGAGI. Trimming cost V 2 bases and J 5 bases, with 4 bases left between them. Time point in this sample: blood from clinic visit 5 months post-surgery; TSC patient then seizure free. Sequencing was limited to surgery cases with top T cell transcript signatures in brain tissue. Patients received at least one anti-epileptic drug before surgery. Generated by immunoSEQ multiplex PCR, the TCRdb table keeps only in-frame clones and is missing some. The data contain 300,000 to 400,000 clones, more than 85% of them seen just once; the ten biggest clones take up 4.5% to 7%.

This receptor was taken from a boy in the first two years of life with tuberous sclerosis and intractable seizures. The J gene is TRBJ1-6, the V gene TRBV6-5; D not certain. This material consisted of peripheral blood, taken more than 4 months after surgery. This CDR3 is CASSYRDNSPLHF. The DNA of the CDR3 is TGTGCCAGCAGTTACAGGGATAATTCACCCCTCCACTTT.